The clone carrying this T cell receptor beta chain was seen a few times. What it recognizes is unknown. The same CDR3 also results from other DNA sequences found in this sample. The method was immunoSEQ multiplex PCR; TCRdb's version includes in-frame clones alone and lacks a portion of them. This table holds over 100,000 clones, around 90% found once. The data are from a study of graft-versus-host responses after intestinal transplantation. Study context: Every recipient underwent anti-thymocyte globulin induction, then tacrolimus and steroids for around three years.

Broader study findings: The marrow of recipients harbored GvH clones, and ileum or blood showed some of them first.

CDR1 and CDR2 (germline): SGHRS, YFSETQ. CDR3 length: 14 residues. V was trimmed by 1 base and J by 1 base, leaving 7 bases between them. The TCR comes from a human donor who was the organ donor for an intestinal transplant. This rearrangement joins TRBV5-1 to TRBJ2-3, with D maybe TRBD2 (5 bases). Sequenced material: unstimulated CD4+ T cells sorted from spleen or lymph node cells, taken before transplant. CDR3 sequence: CASSLSGGTDTQYF. The DNA for the CDR3 is TGCGCCAGCAGCTTGTCCGGGGGCACAGATACGCAGTATTTT.